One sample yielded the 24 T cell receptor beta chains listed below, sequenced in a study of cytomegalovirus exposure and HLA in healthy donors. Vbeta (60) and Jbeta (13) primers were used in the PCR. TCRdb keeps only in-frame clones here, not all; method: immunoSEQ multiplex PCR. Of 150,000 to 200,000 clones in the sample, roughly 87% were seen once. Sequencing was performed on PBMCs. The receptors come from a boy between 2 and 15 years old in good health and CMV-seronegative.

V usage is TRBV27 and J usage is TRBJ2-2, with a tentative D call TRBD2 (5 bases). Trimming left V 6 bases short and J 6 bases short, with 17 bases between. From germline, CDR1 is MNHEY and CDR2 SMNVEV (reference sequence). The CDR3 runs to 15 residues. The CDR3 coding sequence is TGTGCCAGCAGCCCACGGGGTAGCCGGGCCGGGGAGCTGTTTTTT. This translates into CASSPRGSRAGELFF.

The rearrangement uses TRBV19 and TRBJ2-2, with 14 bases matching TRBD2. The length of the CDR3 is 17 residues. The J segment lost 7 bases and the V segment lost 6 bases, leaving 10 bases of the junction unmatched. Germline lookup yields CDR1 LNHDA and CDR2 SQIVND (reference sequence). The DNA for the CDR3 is TGTGCCAGTAGCCGACTAGCGGGAGGGCCTAAGGGCGGGGAGCTGTTTTTT. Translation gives CASSRLAGGPKGGELFF.

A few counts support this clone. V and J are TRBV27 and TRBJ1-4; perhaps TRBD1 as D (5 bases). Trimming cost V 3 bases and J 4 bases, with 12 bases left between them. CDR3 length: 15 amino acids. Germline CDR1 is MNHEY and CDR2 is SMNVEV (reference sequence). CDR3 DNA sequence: TGTGCCAGCAGTTTTGCCAGGGCACGTAATGAAAAACTGTTTTTT. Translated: CASSFARARNEKLFF. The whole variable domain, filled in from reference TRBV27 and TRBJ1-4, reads EAQVTQNPRYLITVTGKKLTVTCSQNMNHEYMSWYRQDPGLGLRQIYYSMNVEVTDKGDVPEGYKVSRKEKRNFPLILESPSPNQTSLYFCASSFARARNEKLFFGSGTQLSVL.

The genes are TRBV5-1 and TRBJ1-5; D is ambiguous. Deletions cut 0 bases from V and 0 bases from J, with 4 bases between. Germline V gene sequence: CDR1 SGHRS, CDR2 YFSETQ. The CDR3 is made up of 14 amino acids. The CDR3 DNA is TGCGCCAGCAGCTTGGGTTATAGCAATCAGCCCCAGCATTTT. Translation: CASSLGYSNQPQHF.

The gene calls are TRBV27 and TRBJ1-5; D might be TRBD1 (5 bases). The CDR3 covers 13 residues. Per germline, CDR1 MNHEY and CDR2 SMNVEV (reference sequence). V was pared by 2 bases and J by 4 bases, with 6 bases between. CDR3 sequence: CASSLGANQPQHF. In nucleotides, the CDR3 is TGTGCCAGCAGTTTAGGGGCTAATCAGCCCCAGCATTTT.

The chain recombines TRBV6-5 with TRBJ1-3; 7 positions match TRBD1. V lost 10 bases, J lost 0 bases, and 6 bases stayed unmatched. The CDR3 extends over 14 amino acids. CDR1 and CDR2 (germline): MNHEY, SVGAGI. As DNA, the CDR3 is TGTGCCACTCGACAGGGACCCTCTGGAAACACCATATATTTT. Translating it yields CATRQGPSGNTIYF.

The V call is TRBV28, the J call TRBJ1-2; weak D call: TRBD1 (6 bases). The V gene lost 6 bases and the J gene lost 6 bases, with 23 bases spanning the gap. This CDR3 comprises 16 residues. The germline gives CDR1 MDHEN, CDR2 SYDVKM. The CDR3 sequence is CASSSRGGRGADGYTF. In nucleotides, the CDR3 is TGTGCCAGCAGCTCGAGAGGCGGCAGGGGCGCAGATGGCTACACCTTC.

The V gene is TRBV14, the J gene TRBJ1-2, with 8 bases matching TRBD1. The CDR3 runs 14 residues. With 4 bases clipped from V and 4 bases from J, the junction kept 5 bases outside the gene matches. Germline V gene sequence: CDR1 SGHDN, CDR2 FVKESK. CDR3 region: CASSRKQGGYGYTF. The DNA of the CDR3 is TGTGCCAGCAGCCGTAAACAGGGGGGCTATGGCTACACCTTC. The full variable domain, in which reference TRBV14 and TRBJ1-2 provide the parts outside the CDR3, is EAGVTQFPSHSVIEKGQTVTLRCDPISGHDNLYWYRRVMGKEIKFLLHFVKESKQDESGMPNNRFLAERTGGTYSTLKVQPAELEDSGVYFCASSRKQGGYGYTFGSGTRLTVV.

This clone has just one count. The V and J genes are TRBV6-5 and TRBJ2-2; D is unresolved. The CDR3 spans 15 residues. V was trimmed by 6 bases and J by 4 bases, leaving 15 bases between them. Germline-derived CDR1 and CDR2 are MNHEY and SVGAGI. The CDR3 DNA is TGTGCCAGCAGCTTTAACCCTTCGGGCACCGGGGAGCTGTTTTTT. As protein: CASSFNPSGTGELFF.

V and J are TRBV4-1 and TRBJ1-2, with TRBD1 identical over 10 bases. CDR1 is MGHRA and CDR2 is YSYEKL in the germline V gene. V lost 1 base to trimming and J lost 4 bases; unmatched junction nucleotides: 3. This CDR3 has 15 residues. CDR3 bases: TGCGCCAGCAGCCAAGCCGGGACAGGGGCCTATGGCTACACCTTC. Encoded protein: CASSQAGTGAYGYTF.

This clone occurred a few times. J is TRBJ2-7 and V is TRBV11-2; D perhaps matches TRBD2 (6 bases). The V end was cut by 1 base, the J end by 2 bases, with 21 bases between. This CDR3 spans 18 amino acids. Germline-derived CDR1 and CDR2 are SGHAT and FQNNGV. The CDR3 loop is CASSLALSEGWFAYEQYF. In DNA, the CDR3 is TGTGCCAGCAGCTTAGCGCTATCGGAGGGTTGGTTTGCCTACGAGCAGTACTTC.

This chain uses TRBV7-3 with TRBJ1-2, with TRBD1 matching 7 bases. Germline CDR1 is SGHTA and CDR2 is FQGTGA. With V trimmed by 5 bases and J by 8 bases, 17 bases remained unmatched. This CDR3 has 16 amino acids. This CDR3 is CASSPTPETGSGGYTF. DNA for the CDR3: TGTGCCAGCAGCCCCACTCCTGAGACAGGGTCGGGCGGCTACACCTTC. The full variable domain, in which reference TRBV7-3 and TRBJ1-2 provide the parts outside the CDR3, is GAGVSQTPSNKVTEKGKYVELRCDPISGHTALYWYRQSLGQGPEFLIYFQGTGAADDSGLPNDRFFAVRPEGSVSTLKIQRTERGDSAVYLCASSPTPETGSGGYTFGSGTRLTVV.

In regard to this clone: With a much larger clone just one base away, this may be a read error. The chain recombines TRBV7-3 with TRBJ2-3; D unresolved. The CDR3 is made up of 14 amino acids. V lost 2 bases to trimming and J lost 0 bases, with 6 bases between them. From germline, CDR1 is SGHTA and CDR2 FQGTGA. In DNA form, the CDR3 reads TGTGCCAGCAGCTTACGGTCTAGCACAGATACGCAGTATTTT. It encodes CASSLRSSTDTQYF. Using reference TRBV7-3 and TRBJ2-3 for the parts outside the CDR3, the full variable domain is GAGVSQTPSNKVTEKGKYVELRCDPISGHTALYWYRQSLGQGPEFLIYFQGTGAADDSGLPNDRFFAVRPEGSVSTLKIQRTERGDSAVYLCASSLRSSTDTQYFGPGTRLTVL.

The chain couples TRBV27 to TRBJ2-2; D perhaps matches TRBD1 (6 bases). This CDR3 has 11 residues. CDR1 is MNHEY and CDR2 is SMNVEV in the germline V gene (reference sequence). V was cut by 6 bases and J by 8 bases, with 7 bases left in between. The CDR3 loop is CASSRGGELFF. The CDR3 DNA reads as TGTGCCAGCAGCAGGGGTGGGGAGCTGTTTTTT.

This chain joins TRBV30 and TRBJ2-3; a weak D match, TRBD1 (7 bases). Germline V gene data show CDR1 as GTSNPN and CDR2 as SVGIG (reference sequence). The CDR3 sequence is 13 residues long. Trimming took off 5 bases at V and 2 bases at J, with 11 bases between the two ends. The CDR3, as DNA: TGTGCCTGGGCGGGACAGATCACAGATACGCAGTATTTT. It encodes CAWAGQITDTQYF. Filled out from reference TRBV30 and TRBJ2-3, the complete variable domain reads SQTIHQWPATLVQPVGSPLSLECTVEGTSNPNLYWYRQAAGRGLQLLFYSVGIGQISSEVPQNLSASRPQDRQFILSSKKLLLSDSGFYLCAWAGQITDTQYFGPGTRLTVL.

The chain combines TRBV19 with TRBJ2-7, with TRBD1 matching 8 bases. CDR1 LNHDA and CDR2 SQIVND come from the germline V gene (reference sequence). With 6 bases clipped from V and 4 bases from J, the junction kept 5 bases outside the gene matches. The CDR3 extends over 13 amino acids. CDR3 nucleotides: TGTGCCAGTAGGGGGGACAGGATATACGAGCAGTACTTC. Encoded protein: CASRGDRIYEQYF. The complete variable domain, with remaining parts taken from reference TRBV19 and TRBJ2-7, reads DGGITQSPKYLFRKEGQNVTLSCEQNLNHDAMYWYRQDPGQGLRLIYYSQIVNDFQKGDIAEGYSVSREKKESFPLTVTSAQKNPTAFYLCASRGDRIYEQYFGPGTRLTVT.

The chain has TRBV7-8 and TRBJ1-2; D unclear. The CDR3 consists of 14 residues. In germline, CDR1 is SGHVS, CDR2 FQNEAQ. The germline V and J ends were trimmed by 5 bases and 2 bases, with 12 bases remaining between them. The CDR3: CASSPREPNYGYTF. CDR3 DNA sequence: TGTGCCAGCAGCCCCCGGGAACCCAACTATGGCTACACCTTC.

CDR3 sequence reads: CASGTGDGGNEKLFF. CDR3 nucleotide sequence: TGCGCCAGCGGGACAGGGGATGGGGGTAATGAAAAACTGTTTTTT. The chain is built from TRBV5-1 and TRBJ1-4; 10 nucleotides match TRBD1. The CDR3 runs 15 residues. Germline lookup yields CDR1 SGHRS and CDR2 YFSETQ. V lost 7 bases, J lost 4 bases, and 7 bases stayed unmatched.

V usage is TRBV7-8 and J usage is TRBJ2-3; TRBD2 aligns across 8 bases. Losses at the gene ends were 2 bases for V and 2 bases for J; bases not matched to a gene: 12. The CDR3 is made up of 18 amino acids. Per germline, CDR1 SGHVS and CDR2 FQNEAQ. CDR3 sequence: CASSLSSAGAESTDTQYF. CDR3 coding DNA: TGTGCCAGCAGCTTATCCTCAGCGGGGGCAGAATCCACAGATACGCAGTATTTT.

The CDR3 DNA sequence: TGTGCCAGCAGTGCTGAAGCGGGAGAGGTCGAGCAGTACTTC. Its translation is CASSAEAGEVEQYF. The V call is TRBV2, the J call TRBJ2-7; 8 bases map to TRBD2. This CDR3 is 14 amino acids long. The germline V gene encodes CDR1 SNHLY and CDR2 FYNNEI. The V and J ends lost 4 bases and 6 bases, in that order; junction bases with no gene match: 8.

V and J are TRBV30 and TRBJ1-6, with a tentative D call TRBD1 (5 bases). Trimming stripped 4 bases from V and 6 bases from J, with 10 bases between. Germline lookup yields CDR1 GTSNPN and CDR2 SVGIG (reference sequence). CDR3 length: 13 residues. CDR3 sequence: CAWTRQGNSPLHF. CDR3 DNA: TGTGCCTGGACCCGCCAGGGTAATTCACCCCTCCACTTT.

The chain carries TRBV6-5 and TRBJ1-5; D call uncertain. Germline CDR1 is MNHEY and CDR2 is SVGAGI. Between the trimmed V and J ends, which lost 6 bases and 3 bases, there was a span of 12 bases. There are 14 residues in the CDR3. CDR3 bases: TGTGCCAGCAGGCCGGCGGGAATCAATCAGCCCCAGCATTTT. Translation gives CASRPAGINQPQHF.

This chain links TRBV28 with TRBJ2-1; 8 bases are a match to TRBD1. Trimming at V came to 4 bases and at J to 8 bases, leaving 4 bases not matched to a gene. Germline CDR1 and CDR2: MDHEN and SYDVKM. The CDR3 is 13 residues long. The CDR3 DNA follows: TGTGCCAGCAGTTCAGGGGGCCAGGATGAGCAGTTCTTC. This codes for CASSSGGQDEQFF.

CDR3 DNA: TGTGCCAGCAGTACTTCCGGACTAGCGCTGTACCGGCGCTACGAGCAGTACTTC. Translating gives CASSTSGLALYRRYEQYF. The J gene is TRBJ2-7, the V gene TRBV28, with 9 bases fitting TRBD2. J lost 3 bases, V lost 5 bases, and 17 bases had no gene match. The CDR3 is 18 residues long. In germline, CDR1 is MDHEN, CDR2 SYDVKM. Full variable domain (remainder filled in from reference TRBV28 and TRBJ2-7): DVKVTQSSRYLVKRTGEKVFLECVQDMDHENMFWYRQDPGLGLRLIYFSYDVKMKEKGDIPEGYSVSREKKERFSLILESASTNQTSMYLCASSTSGLALYRRYEQYFGPGTRLTVT.